Listed below are T cell receptor beta chains from one sample, sequenced in a study of spatial heterogeneity in lung cancer. TCRdb reprocessed the 5' RACE reads with MiXCR, giving one entry per CDR3 protein. This table has roughly 120,000 distinct CDR3 sequences, 10% to 11% appearing once. Here the sequenced sample was PBMCs, taken at follow-up. These receptors were taken from a female donor with early-stage non-small cell lung cancer. Each CDR3 is given with its conserved first and last residue. D genes are given only for firm matches. Some rows mark clone size as missing; the rest say once, few, many or name a class of expanded clone.

abundance	v_gene	d_gene	j_gene	CDR3aa	CDR3nt
many	TRBV3-1	.	TRBJ2-1	CASSPQRQYNEQFF	TGTGCCAGCAGCCCTCAAAGGCAGTACAATGAGCAGTTCTTC
many	TRBV5-5	.	TRBJ2-2	CASKFVGSSTGELFF	TGTGCCAGCAAGTTTGTGGGGTCGAGTACCGGGGAGCTGTTTTTT
many	TRBV5-1	.	TRBJ1-4	CASSLRATNEKLFF	TGCGCCAGCAGCTTACGTGCAACTAATGAAAAACTGTTTTTT
many	TRBV20-1	.	TRBJ1-1	CSATGTSNTEAFF	TGCAGTGCAACCGGGACATCGAACACTGAAGCTTTCTTT
many	TRBV18	.	TRBJ1-6	CASSPDRRASSPLHF	TGTGCCAGCTCACCCGACAGGAGGGCCAGTTCACCCCTCCACTTT
few	TRBV5-1	.	TRBJ1-3	CASSMTQGRGNTIYF	TGCGCCAGCAGCATGACACAGGGTCGCGGAAACACCATATATTTT
.	TRBV5-1	.	TRBJ2-1	CASSSMTNYNEQFF	TGCGCCAGCAGTTCAATGACAAACTACAATGAGCAGTTCTTC
.	TRBV20-1	TRBD2	TRBJ2-1	CSAAGLAGVTEQFF	TGCAGTGCTGCCGGACTAGCGGGAGTTACCGAGCAGTTCTTC
many	TRBV24-1	TRBD1	TRBJ1-5	CATSGDREGPQHF	TGTGCCACATCCGGAGACAGGGAAGGTCCCCAGCATTTT
many	TRBV6-2/TRBV6-3	.	TRBJ1-2	CASRLLRTEYGYTF	TGTGCCAGCAGGCTCCTGAGGACGGAATATGGCTACACCTTC
few	TRBV11-2	.	TRBJ2-3	CASSRRVRASTDTQYF	TGTGCCAGCAGCCGGCGGGTCCGGGCTAGCACAGATACGCAGTATTTT
many	TRBV28	.	TRBJ2-1	CASSGLFKFF	TGTGCCAGCAGCGGACTGTTTAAGTTCTTC
.	TRBV6-2/TRBV6-3	.	TRBJ2-3	CASSSGGAGTDTQYF	TGTGCCAGCAGTTCCGGCGGAGCCGGCACAGATACGCAGTATTTT
.	TRBV7-8	.	TRBJ1-2	CASSLDQGISGYTF	TGTGCCAGCAGCTTAGATCAGGGTATCTCTGGCTACACCTTC
.	TRBV28	.	TRBJ1-2	CASTPGSGWTTSFYGYTF	TGTGCCAGCACCCCGGGGAGTGGTTGGACAACCTCCTTCTATGGCTACACCTTC
.	TRBV5-1	.	TRBJ1-1	CASSLDSTNTEAFF	TGCGCCAGCAGCTTGGACAGCACGAACACTGAAGCTTTCTTT
.	TRBV10-3	.	TRBJ1-5	CAISDGRLGGNQPQHF	TGTGCCATCAGTGACGGGAGACTTGGGGGCAATCAGCCCCAGCATTTT
.	TRBV28	TRBD1	TRBJ1-2	CASSLWGQGYGYTF	TGTGCCAGCAGTCTATGGGGACAGGGCTATGGCTACACCTTC
.	TRBV2	TRBD2	TRBJ2-3	CASRDLRASGNTQYF	TGTGCCAGCAGGGATCTGAGGGCTAGCGGGAATACGCAGTATTTT
few	TRBV20-1	TRBD1	TRBJ1-1	CSAPGGTGGTEAFF	TGCAGTGCTCCGGGGGGGACAGGGGGCACTGAAGCTTTCTTT
.	TRBV28	.	TRBJ2-7	CASSFTLQGTYEQYF	TGTGCCAGCAGTTTCACCCTACAGGGAACCTACGAGCAGTACTTC
.	TRBV29-1	.	TRBJ2-7	CSVLPRPGSEQYF	TGCAGCGTTCTCCCCCGACCGGGCTCCGAGCAGTACTTC
.	TRBV2	.	TRBJ2-4	CASRRDIVAKNIQYF	TGTGCCAGCAGACGGGACATCGTAGCCAAAAACATTCAGTACTTC
many	TRBV20-1	.	TRBJ2-1	CSASPTEEQFF	TGCAGTGCTAGCCCAACCGAAGAGCAGTTCTTC
many	TRBV12-3/TRBV12-4	.	TRBJ2-1	CASSKGIDPHNEQFF	TGTGCCAGCAGCAAGGGCATCGATCCTCATAATGAGCAGTTCTTC
.	TRBV7-9	.	TRBJ1-5	CASSTGGQDQPQHF	TGTGCCAGCAGCACCGGAGGTCAAGATCAGCCCCAGCATTTT
.	TRBV11-2	.	TRBJ2-2	CASSFLRGASTGELFF	TGTGCCAGCAGTTTCCTCAGGGGGGCGTCGACCGGGGAGCTGTTTTTT
few	TRBV29-1	.	TRBJ2-3	CSVEGRVGSDTQYF	TGCAGCGTTGAGGGGCGGGTAGGGTCAGATACGCAGTATTTT
many	TRBV20-1	.	TRBJ1-4	CSASLGVGNEKLFF	TGCAGTGCTAGTCTGGGGGTCGGTAATGAAAAACTGTTTTTT
.	TRBV2	.	TRBJ2-3	CASSVGGSTDTQYF	TGTGCCAGCAGTGTAGGGGGAAGCACAGATACGCAGTATTTT
.	TRBV9	TRBD2	TRBJ2-1	CASSATGTSGSGEQFF	TGTGCCAGCAGCGCCACCGGGACTAGCGGGAGCGGTGAGCAGTTCTTC
.	TRBV12-3/TRBV12-4	TRBD1	TRBJ2-1	CASTLRGRLNEQFF	TGTGCCAGCACCCTTAGGGGGCGGTTAAATGAGCAGTTCTTC
.	TRBV20-1	TRBD2	TRBJ2-1	CSAPGLAGGGEQFF	TGCAGTGCTCCCGGACTAGCGGGAGGGGGTGAGCAGTTCTTC
.	TRBV12-3/TRBV12-4	.	TRBJ2-3	CASQPGGDTQYF	TGTGCCTCCCAACCCGGGGGAGATACGCAGTATTTT
many	TRBV9	.	TRBJ2-4	CASSGEAKNIQYF	TGTGCCAGCAGCGGCGAAGCCAAAAACATTCAGTACTTC
many	TRBV7-2	TRBD2	TRBJ2-1	CASSLRTSGSNEQFF	TGTGCCAGCAGTTTGCGGACTAGCGGGAGTAATGAGCAGTTCTTC
.	TRBV7-2	.	TRBJ2-1	CASGQGTHSNEQFF	TGTGCCAGCGGCCAGGGGACCCATTCCAATGAGCAGTTCTTC
few	TRBV11-2	TRBD2	TRBJ2-2	CASPPPALASTGELFF	TGTGCCAGCCCTCCCCCGGCACTAGCGAGCACCGGGGAGCTGTTTTTT
few	TRBV15	TRBD2	TRBJ2-2	CATSRPAGENTGELFF	TGTGCCACCAGCAGACCAGCGGGGGAGAACACCGGGGAGCTGTTTTTT
few	TRBV28	.	TRBJ1-1	CASSFRSSRHTEAFF	TGTGCCAGCAGTTTCCGATCGTCCCGGCACACTGAAGCTTTCTTT
.	TRBV5-1	.	TRBJ1-3	CASSLGDPGNTIYF	TGCGCCAGCAGCTTGGGCGACCCTGGAAACACCATATATTTT
.	TRBV27	TRBD1	TRBJ2-7	CASSRTGGYYEQYF	TGTGCCAGCAGCCGGACAGGGGGCTATTACGAGCAGTACTTC
few	TRBV7-9	TRBD2	TRBJ2-1	CASSLRGRASNEQFF	TGTGCCAGCAGCTTAAGAGGGAGGGCTAGCAATGAGCAGTTCTTC
.	TRBV12-3/TRBV12-4	TRBD2	TRBJ2-1	CASSLVLAGDTEQFF	TGTGCCAGCAGTTTAGTGTTAGCGGGAGACACTGAGCAGTTCTTC
.	TRBV19	.	TRBJ2-2	CASSHYRERANTGELFF	TGTGCCAGTAGTCACTACAGGGAGAGGGCGAACACCGGGGAGCTGTTTTTT
few	TRBV3-1	TRBD1	TRBJ1-5	CASSLGTANQPQHF	TGTGCCAGCAGCCTAGGGACAGCTAATCAGCCCCAGCATTTT
.	TRBV6-5	.	TRBJ1-1	CASSYSGGRTKAFF	TGTGCCAGCAGTTACTCGGGCGGGCGGACCAAAGCTTTCTTT
.	TRBV10-2	TRBD2	TRBJ2-1	CASLRTSGDYNEQFF	TGCGCCAGCCTGCGGACTAGCGGGGACTACAATGAGCAGTTCTTC
few	TRBV6-5	.	TRBJ2-6	CATHPAAGANVLTF	TGTGCCACTCACCCGGCAGCTGGGGCCAACGTCCTGACTTTC
few	TRBV20-1	TRBD2	TRBJ2-1	CSARFPFKSGKPQEQFF	TGCAGTGCTAGATTCCCTTTCAAGAGCGGGAAACCCCAAGAGCAGTTCTTC
.	TRBV12-3/TRBV12-4	.	TRBJ1-1	CASSWTDNTEAFF	TGTGCCAGCAGCTGGACAGATAACACTGAAGCTTTCTTT
few	TRBV27	.	TRBJ2-5	CASSRGGYQETQYF	TGTGCCAGCAGTCGAGGAGGGTACCAAGAGACCCAGTACTTC
few	TRBV5-1	.	TRBJ2-1	CASSLIGQGIGEQFF	TGCGCCAGCAGCTTAATAGGTCAGGGAATAGGTGAGCAGTTCTTC
.	TRBV29-1	.	TRBJ1-1	CSMKGPTGGTEAFF	TGCAGCATGAAGGGCCCCACCGGGGGCACTGAAGCTTTCTTT